This record looks at one TCR beta chain sequence and its context. The data were obtained in a study of blood T cell repertoires in COVID-19. Study at large: Both acute and convalescent COVID-19 samples were obtained from the United States, Italy and Spain.

Original analysis: Nucleated cell number was recorded as an estimate derived from reference gene primer amplification. Measured with immunoSEQ multiplex PCR; TCRdb has only the in-frame clones, and not every one. Clone size and the V and J calls come from that table; the DNA yielded D and trimming. The table lists a few hundred thousand clones, 88% of them singletons. CDR1 is LGHDT, CDR2 YNNKEL, per germline (reference sequence). This CDR3 comprises 13 residues. Trimming took 0 bases from V and 4 from J, leaving 6 bases between them. The sequence was obtained from a man in his sixties who had recovered from COVID-19. This sequence joins TRBV3-1 (or the pseudogene TRBV3-2) and TRBJ1-2; D might be TRBD1 (6 bases). Sequenced sample: peripheral blood. The chain's CDR3 is CASSQEGGYGYTF. CDR3 DNA: TGTGCCAGCAGCCAAGAAGGGGGCTATGGCTACACCTTC.